This T cell receptor (beta chain) was recovered during a study of cytomegalovirus exposure and HLA in healthy donors. The study, taken as a whole, reports: Listed as cytomegalovirus-associated were 150 or so TCR beta chains. Testing in vitro showed a few CMV-associated chains specific for CMV antigens.

A word on this clone: Antigen: not known.

TCRdb's copy holds only in-frame clones and misses some; the assay was immunoSEQ multiplex PCR. Among a few hundred thousand clones, 80% to 95% were seen once, and the ten largest hold around 1.1%. The V gene end was trimmed by 0 bases and the J gene end by 4 bases; junction bases not matched to a gene: 4. CDR1 is SGHRS and CDR2 is YFSETQ in the germline V gene. This CDR3 is built from 15 residues. The sample comprised PBMCs. The TCR originated in a woman younger than 30 in good health and CMV-seronegative. The chain recombines TRBV5-1 with TRBJ1-5; 7 nucleotides align to TRBD1. The CDR3 region has the DNA TGCGCCAGCAGCTTGGTAGGGGGCTCAAATCAGCCCCAGCATTTT. It translates to CASSLVGGSNQPQHF.